These 25 T cell receptor beta chains were sequenced from one sample in a study of Ad26.COV2.S vaccination and SARS-CoV-2 variants. The repertoire was sequenced with immunoSEQ multiplex PCR; TCRdb's copy has only in-frame clones and lacks some. This sample has about 280,000 clones, with 70% to 90% found just once. Treatment specified: roughly 20 received Ad26.COV2.S at low or high dose, single or two shots; 5 received placebo; per-sample allocation not given. Sample collection was performed on day 63 after the first vaccine or placebo injection. The sequenced sample was peripheral blood, obtained in a trial of Ad26.COV2.S vaccine versus placebo. Receptors were obtained from a person aged 18-60 years who received the Ad26.COV2.S COVID-19 vaccine or a placebo.

The CDR3 sequence: CASSADWGAGELFF. Written as DNA, the CDR3 is TGTGCCAGCAGCGCGGACTGGGGAGCCGGGGAGCTGTTTTTT. The rearrangement joins TRBV3-1 (or the pseudogene TRBV3-2) to TRBJ2-2; D may be TRBD2 (5 bases). This CDR3 region has 14 residues. V lost 5 bases and J lost 6, with 13 bases in between. CDR1 LGHDT and CDR2 YNNKEL come from the germline V gene (reference sequence).

This CDR3 reads CASSLGQRGTADTQYF. DNA of the CDR3: TGTGCCAGCAGCTTAGGTCAGCGGGGGACCGCAGATACGCAGTATTTT. J is TRBJ2-3 and V is TRBV7-6, with 8 bases identical to TRBD2. With V trimmed by 1 base and J by 4 bases, 7 bases remained unmatched. The germline V gene has CDR1 SGHVS and CDR2 FNYEAQ. The length of the CDR3 is 16 residues.

The V and J genes are TRBV25-1 and TRBJ1-2, with no clear D. Germline values: CDR1 MGHDK, CDR2 SYGVNS. V shed 6 bases and J shed 3 bases, with 14 bases lying between them. The CDR3 is 14 residues long. The CDR3 here is CASRRVGEDYGYTF. The CDR3 bases are TGTGCCAGCAGGAGGGTAGGTGAGGACTATGGCTACACCTTC.

The chain uses TRBV30 and TRBJ1-2; maybe TRBD1 (5 bases). The CDR3 has 13 residues. Germline V CDR1 and CDR2: GTSNPN, SVGIG (reference sequence). V was cut by 0 bases and J by 4 bases, with 9 bases left in between. The DNA of the CDR3 is TGTGCCTGGAGTGTCGGGGACCTCTATGGCTACACCTTC. Translation: CAWSVGDLYGYTF.

This chain joins TRBV29-1 and TRBJ2-7; unclear D gene. The CDR3 is 13 residues long. The V end lost 4 bases, the J end lost 2 bases, and 12 bases lay between the germline ends. Germline CDR1 SQVTM, CDR2 ANQGSEA. CDR3 DNA: TGCAGCGTTGTTGTCGGCAGTCCCTACGAGCAGTACTTC. Residues: CSVVVGSPYEQYF.

The V call is TRBV11-2, the J call TRBJ1-2, with D tentatively TRBD1 (5 bases). The germline V gene has CDR1 SGHAT and CDR2 FQNNGV. V was pared by 2 bases and J by 8 bases, with 18 bases between. This CDR3 spans 15 amino acids. In DNA form, the CDR3 reads TGTGCCAGCAGCTTACGGTTCAGGGAAGTGGGGGGCTACACCTTC. Residues: CASSLRFREVGGYTF. Full variable domain (missing parts from reference TRBV11-2 and TRBJ1-2): EAGVAQSPRYKIIEKRQSVAFWCNPISGHATLYWYQQILGQGPKLLIQFQNNGVVDDSQLPKDRFSAERLKGVDSTLKIQPAKLEDSAVYLCASSLRFREVGGYTFGSGTRLTVV.

V gene TRBV5-1 combines with J gene TRBJ2-2; 7 nucleotides line up with TRBD1. V was clipped by 4 bases and J by 4 bases; unmatched bases: 7. CDR1 and CDR2 (germline): SGHRS, YFSETQ. The CDR3 consists of 15 residues. The CDR3 sequence is CASSPRQGSTGELFF. CDR3 bases: TGCGCCAGCAGCCCCCGACAGGGAAGCACCGGGGAGCTGTTTTTT.

The chain has TRBV19 and TRBJ1-1, with 7 bases aligning to TRBD1. The CDR3 runs 15 residues. Germline CDR1 LNHDA, CDR2 SQIVND (reference sequence). V lost 5 bases and J lost 1; bases outside the gene matches: 7. The DNA of the CDR3 is TGTGCCAGTAGTTCCTTTGACAGGGCGAACACTGAAGCTTTCTTT. Translation: CASSSFDRANTEAFF.

This clone was seen a few times. The rearrangement joins TRBV4-2 to TRBJ1-1, with D maybe TRBD1 (5 bases). The CDR3 extends over 17 amino acids. With 0 bases removed from V and 4 bases from J, the gap between germline ends came to 18 bases. The germline CDR1 and CDR2 sequences are LGHNA and YNFKEQ. CDR3 amino acids: CASSQDGSRGWVTEAFF. CDR3 nucleotide sequence: TGTGCCAGCAGCCAAGATGGATCACGGGGCTGGGTCACTGAAGCTTTCTTT.

The chain has TRBV6-5 and TRBJ1-1; no firm D call. Germline CDR1 reads MNHEY; CDR2 reads SVGAGI. The CDR3 is 14 amino acids. V was cut by 2 bases and J by 3 bases, with 10 bases left in between. The CDR3 reads CASSYALRHTEAFF. In DNA, the CDR3 is TGTGCCAGCAGTTACGCCCTGCGGCACACTGAAGCTTTCTTT.

This chain links TRBV4-1 with TRBJ1-4, with 8 positions matching TRBD1. Trimming at V came to 3 bases and at J to 8 bases, leaving 14 bases not matched to a gene. The germline V gene encodes CDR1 MGHRA and CDR2 YSYEKL. The length of the CDR3 is 17 residues. The CDR3 loop reads CASSQGETGDLGEKLFF. Here the CDR3 DNA reads TGCGCCAGCAGCCAGGGGGAGACAGGGGATTTAGGGGAAAAACTGTTTTTT.

This chain joins TRBV2 and TRBJ1-6; D call uncertain. The CDR3 length is 12 residues. CDR1 and CDR2 from the germline V gene are SNHLY and FYNNEI. The germline V and J ends were trimmed by 6 bases and 14 bases, with 14 bases remaining between them. In DNA, the CDR3 is TGTGCCAGCAGGGATCCTAATTCGGCCCTCCACTTT. It encodes CASRDPNSALHF.

The genes are TRBV12-5 and TRBJ2-1; 10 bases align to TRBD2. The CDR3 has 13 residues. Per germline, CDR1 LGHNT and CDR2 FRNRAP. V lost 7 bases and J lost 7; bases outside the gene matches: 4. The CDR3 is CASVLAGHNEQFF. As DNA, the CDR3 is TGTGCTAGTGTACTAGCGGGACATAATGAGCAGTTCTTC.

The CDR3 bases are TGTGCCAGCAGTGTTCAGGGAGGCTATAGCAATCAGCCCCAGCATTTT. Its protein is CASSVQGGYSNQPQHF. The chain carries TRBV6-1 and TRBJ1-5; a weak D match, TRBD1 (5 bases). V was clipped by 4 bases and J by 0 bases, with 13 bases between them. Germline V gene data show CDR1 as MNHNS and CDR2 as SASEGT. This CDR3 comprises 16 residues.

The chain links TRBV18 to TRBJ2-1; the D gene is possibly TRBD2 (6 bases). Germline CDR1 reads KGHSH; CDR2 reads LQKENI. With 3 bases removed from V and 5 bases from J, the gap between germline ends came to 11 bases. The CDR3 runs to 14 residues. The CDR3 DNA reads as TGTGCCAGCTCACCCGCGGGGCTCGACAATGAGCAGTTCTTC. Encoded protein: CASSPAGLDNEQFF.

The J gene is TRBJ2-1, the V gene TRBV7-9; D is possibly TRBD1 (5 bases). The CDR3 is 13 residues long. Germline-derived CDR1 and CDR2 are SEHNR and FQNEAQ (reference sequence). Trimming took off 5 bases at V and 10 bases at J, with 15 bases between the two ends. DNA for the CDR3: TGTGCCAGCAGCACCTCAGGTGGGGCAGAGCAGTTCTTC. It specifies CASSTSGGAEQFF.

This clone has only a few counts. The chain recombines TRBV5-4 with TRBJ2-3, with 8 bases matching TRBD2. Germline trimming cut 5 bases from V and 1 base from J; bases unmatched to any gene: 3. The germline V gene has CDR1 SGHNT and CDR2 YYREEE (reference sequence). The CDR3 length is 14 residues. As DNA, the CDR3 is TGTGCCAGCAGTACTAGCGGACGCACAGATACGCAGTATTTT. Translation gives CASSTSGRTDTQYF.

This chain links TRBV7-6 with TRBJ1-6; D might be TRBD1 (6 bases). This CDR3 is built from 16 residues. The V and J ends lost 5 bases and 8 bases respectively, with 19 bases between them. Looked up from germline, CDR1 is SGHVS and CDR2 is FNYEAQ. The CDR3 is CASSEGGGRADSPLHF. CDR3 sequence (DNA): TGTGCCAGCAGCGAAGGGGGAGGCAGGGCGGATTCACCCCTCCACTTT.

This clone showed up just a few times. This rearrangement joins TRBV19 to TRBJ1-1; unclear D gene. The CDR3 has 14 amino acids. Trimming pared 0 bases from V and 11 bases from J, leaving 16 bases between. Looked up from germline, CDR1 is LNHDA and CDR2 is SQIVND (reference sequence). CDR3 coding DNA: TGTGCCAGTAGTATAGATAGGACCCCTCGTGGCGCTTTCTTT. The encoded protein is CASSIDRTPRGAFF.

This chain connects TRBV19 to TRBJ1-5, with a possible D match to TRBD1 (5 bases). The CDR3 is 15 amino acids. CDR1 and CDR2 from the germline V gene are LNHDA and SQIVND (reference sequence). With 2 bases removed from V and 2 bases from J, the gap between germline ends came to 10 bases. The CDR3 spells CASSIIGRGNQPQHF. CDR3 DNA: TGTGCCAGTAGTATAATCGGCAGGGGCAATCAGCCCCAGCATTTT.

The chain carries TRBV19 and TRBJ1-5; possible D gene TRBD1, 5 bases. CDR1 and CDR2 from the germline V gene are LNHDA and SQIVND (reference sequence). The CDR3 has 15 amino acids. Trimming shortened V by 7 bases and J by 5 bases, and 18 bases separated the two germline ends. CDR3 DNA: TGTGCCAGTACCTCCCCCGAGGGGCCTTATCAGCCCCAGCATTTT. It codes for CASTSPEGPYQPQHF.

The genes are TRBV4-3 and TRBJ1-2; 7 bases match TRBD1. The CDR3 is 14 amino acids. From germline, CDR1 is LGHNA and CDR2 YSLEER. Trimming took 1 base from V and 6 from J; bases not matched to a gene: 5. Here the CDR3 reads CASSQVTGVDGYTF. The DNA for the CDR3 is TGCGCCAGCAGCCAAGTTACAGGGGTAGATGGCTACACCTTC.

This chain uses TRBV7-2 with TRBJ1-2; D not resolved. The germline CDR1 and CDR2 sequences are SGHTA and FQGNSA. Trimming stripped 2 bases from V and 4 bases from J, with 8 bases between. The CDR3 is 13 amino acids. This CDR3 is CASSLKSGYGYTF. CDR3 nucleotides: TGTGCCAGCAGCTTAAAGTCGGGCTATGGCTACACCTTC.

The V call is TRBV7-9, the J call TRBJ2-7, with TRBD1 matching over 9 bases. Germline-derived CDR1 and CDR2 are SEHNR and FQNEAQ (reference sequence). The CDR3 is 14 amino acids. Germline trimming cut 4 bases from V and 7 bases from J; bases unmatched to any gene: 8. The CDR3 spells CASSSPGQGAEQYF. The CDR3, as DNA: TGTGCCAGCAGCTCGCCGGGACAGGGTGCTGAGCAGTACTTC.

This clone was observed once. The V gene is TRBV27, the J gene TRBJ2-1; perhaps D is TRBD1 or TRBD2 (6 bases each). This CDR3 spans 16 amino acids. Germline V gene lookup returns CDR1 MNHEY and CDR2 SMNVEV (reference sequence). The V end lost 3 bases, the J end lost 1 base, and 13 bases lay between the germline ends. CDR3 loop: CASSFAGQGSYNEQFF. Written as DNA, the CDR3 is TGTGCCAGCAGTTTCGCGGGGCAGGGGTCCTACAATGAGCAGTTCTTC.